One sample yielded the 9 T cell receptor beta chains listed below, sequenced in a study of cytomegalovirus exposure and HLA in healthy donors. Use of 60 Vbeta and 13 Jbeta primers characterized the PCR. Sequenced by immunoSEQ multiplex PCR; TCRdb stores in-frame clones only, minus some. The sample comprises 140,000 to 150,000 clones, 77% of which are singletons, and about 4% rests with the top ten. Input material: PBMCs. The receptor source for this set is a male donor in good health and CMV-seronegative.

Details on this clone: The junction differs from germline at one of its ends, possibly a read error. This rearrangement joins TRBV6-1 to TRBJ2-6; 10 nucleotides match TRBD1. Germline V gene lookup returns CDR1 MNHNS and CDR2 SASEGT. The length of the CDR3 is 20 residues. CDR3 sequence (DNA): TGTGCCAGCAGTGTTGATATGTGGACAGGGGGGCTCTCTGGGGCCAACGGCCTGACTTTC. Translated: CASSVDMWTGGLSGANGLTF.

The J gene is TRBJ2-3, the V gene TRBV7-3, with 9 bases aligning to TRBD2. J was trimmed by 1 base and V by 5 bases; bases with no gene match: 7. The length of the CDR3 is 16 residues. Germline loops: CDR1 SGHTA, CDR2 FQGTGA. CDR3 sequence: CASSPMVAGGTDTQYF. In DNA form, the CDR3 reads TGTGCCAGCAGCCCGATGGTAGCGGGGGGCACAGATACGCAGTATTTT.

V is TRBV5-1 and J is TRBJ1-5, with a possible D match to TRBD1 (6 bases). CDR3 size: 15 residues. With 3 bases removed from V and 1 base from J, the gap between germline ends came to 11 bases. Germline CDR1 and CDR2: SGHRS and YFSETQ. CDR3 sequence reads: CASSYTTGSNQPQHF. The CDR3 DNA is TGCGCCAGCAGCTATACCACAGGGAGCAATCAGCCCCAGCATTTT.

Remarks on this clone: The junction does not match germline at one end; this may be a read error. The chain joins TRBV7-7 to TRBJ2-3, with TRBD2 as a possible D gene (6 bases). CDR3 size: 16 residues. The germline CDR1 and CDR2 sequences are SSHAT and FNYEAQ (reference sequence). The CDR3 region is CASSPGGGGSGDTQYF. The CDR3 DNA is TGTGCTAGCAGTCCGGGTGGTGGGGGGTCAGGTGATACGCAGTATTTT.

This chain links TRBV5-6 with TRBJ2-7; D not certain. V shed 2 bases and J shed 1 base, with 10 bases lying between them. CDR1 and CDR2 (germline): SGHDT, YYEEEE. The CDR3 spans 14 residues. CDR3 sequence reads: CASSLSDKSYEQYF. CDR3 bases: TGTGCCAGCAGCTTATCCGACAAATCCTACGAGCAGTACTTC.

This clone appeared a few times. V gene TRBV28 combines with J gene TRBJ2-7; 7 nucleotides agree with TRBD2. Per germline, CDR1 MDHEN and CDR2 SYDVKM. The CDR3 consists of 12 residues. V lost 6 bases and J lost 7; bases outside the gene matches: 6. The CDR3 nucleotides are TGTGCCAGCAGATCCCCGGGGGGAGAGCAGTACTTC. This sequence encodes CASRSPGGEQYF.

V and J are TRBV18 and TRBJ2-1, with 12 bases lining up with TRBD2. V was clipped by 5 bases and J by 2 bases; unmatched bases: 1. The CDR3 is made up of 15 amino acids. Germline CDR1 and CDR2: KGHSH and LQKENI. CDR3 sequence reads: CASSRTSGAYNEQFF. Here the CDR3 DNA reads TGTGCCAGCTCAAGGACTAGCGGGGCCTACAATGAGCAGTTCTTC. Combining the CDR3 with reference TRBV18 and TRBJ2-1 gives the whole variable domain NAGVMQNPRHLVRRRGQEARLRCSPMKGHSHVYWYRQLPEEGLKFMVYLQKENIIDESGMPKERFSAEFPKEGPSILRIQQVVRGDSAAYFCASSRTSGAYNEQFFGPGTRLTVL.

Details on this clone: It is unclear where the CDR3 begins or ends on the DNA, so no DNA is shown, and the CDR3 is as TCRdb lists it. CDR3 protein: CASSKALFGRGSSGIQYF. The rearrangement joins TRBV21-1 to TRBJ2-4; whether TRBD1, the table's D call, matches the DNA was not checked. TRBV21-1 has pseudogene status. The CDR3 contains 18 residues when both ends are counted.

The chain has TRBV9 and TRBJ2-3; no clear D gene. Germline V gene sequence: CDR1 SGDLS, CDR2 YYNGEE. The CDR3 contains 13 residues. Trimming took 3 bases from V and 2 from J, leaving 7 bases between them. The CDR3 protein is CASSGAVTDTQYF. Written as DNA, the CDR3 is TGTGCCAGCAGCGGGGCCGTCACAGATACGCAGTATTTT.